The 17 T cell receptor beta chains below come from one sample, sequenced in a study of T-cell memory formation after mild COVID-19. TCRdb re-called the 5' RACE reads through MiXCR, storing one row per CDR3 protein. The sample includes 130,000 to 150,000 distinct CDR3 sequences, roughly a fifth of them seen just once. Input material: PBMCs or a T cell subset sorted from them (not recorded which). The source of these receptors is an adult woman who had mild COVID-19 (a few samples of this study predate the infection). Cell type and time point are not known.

The CDR3 is CATSDPRLAGVDTQYF. The CDR3, as DNA: TGTGCCACCAGTGATCCCCGACTAGCGGGAGTTGATACGCAGTATTTT. The rearrangement uses TRBV24-1 and TRBJ2-3; 12 bases fit TRBD2. CDR3 length: 16 amino acids. From germline, CDR1 is KGHDR and CDR2 SFDVKD. Unmatched junction bases numbered 6, after V lost 3 bases and J lost 6 bases.

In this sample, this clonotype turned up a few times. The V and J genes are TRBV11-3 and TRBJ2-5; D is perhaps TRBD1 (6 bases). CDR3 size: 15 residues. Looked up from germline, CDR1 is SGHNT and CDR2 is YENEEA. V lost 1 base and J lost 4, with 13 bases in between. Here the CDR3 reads CASSLVGEGGETQYF. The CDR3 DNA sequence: TGTGCCAGCAGCTTAGTCGGAGAAGGGGGAGAGACCCAGTACTTC.

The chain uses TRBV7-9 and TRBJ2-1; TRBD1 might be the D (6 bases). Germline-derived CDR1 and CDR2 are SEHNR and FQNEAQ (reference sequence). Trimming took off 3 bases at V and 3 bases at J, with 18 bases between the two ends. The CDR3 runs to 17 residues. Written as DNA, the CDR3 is TGTGCCAGCAGCTTGTCCGGCCGCCGAGGGGGCTACAATGAGCAGTTCTTC. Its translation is CASSLSGRRGGYNEQFF. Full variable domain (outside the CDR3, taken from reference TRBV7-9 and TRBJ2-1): DTGVSQNPRHKITKRGQNVTFRCDPISEHNRLYWYRQTLGQGPEFLTYFQNEAQLEKSRLLSDRFSAERPKGSFSTLEIQRTEQGDSAMYLCASSLSGRRGGYNEQFFGPGTRLTVL.

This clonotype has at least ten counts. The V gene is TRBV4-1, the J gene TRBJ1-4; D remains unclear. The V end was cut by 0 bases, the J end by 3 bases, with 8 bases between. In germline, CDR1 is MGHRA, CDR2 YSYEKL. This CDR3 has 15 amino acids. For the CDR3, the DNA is TGCGCCAGCAGCCAAGATAGTATCCCTAATGAAAAACTGTTTTTT. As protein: CASSQDSIPNEKLFF.

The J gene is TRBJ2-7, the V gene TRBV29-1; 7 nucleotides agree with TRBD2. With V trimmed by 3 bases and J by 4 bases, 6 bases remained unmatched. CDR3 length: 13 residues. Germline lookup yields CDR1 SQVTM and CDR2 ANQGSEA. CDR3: CSVDRTRLYEQYF. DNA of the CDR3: TGCAGCGTTGATAGGACTAGACTTTACGAGCAGTACTTC.

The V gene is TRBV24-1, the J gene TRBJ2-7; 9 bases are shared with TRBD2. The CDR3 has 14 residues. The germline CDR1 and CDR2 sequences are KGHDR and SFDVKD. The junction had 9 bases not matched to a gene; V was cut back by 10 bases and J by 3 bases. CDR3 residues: CATAGTSNLYEQYF. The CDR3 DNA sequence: TGTGCCACGGCTGGGACTAGCAATCTCTACGAGCAGTACTTC.

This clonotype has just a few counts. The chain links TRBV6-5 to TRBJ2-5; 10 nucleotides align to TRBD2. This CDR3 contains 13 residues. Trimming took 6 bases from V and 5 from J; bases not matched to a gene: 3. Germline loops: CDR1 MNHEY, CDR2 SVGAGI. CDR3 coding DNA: TGTGCCAGCAGCCTAGCGGGAGTGGAGACCCAGTACTTC. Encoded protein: CASSLAGVETQYF.

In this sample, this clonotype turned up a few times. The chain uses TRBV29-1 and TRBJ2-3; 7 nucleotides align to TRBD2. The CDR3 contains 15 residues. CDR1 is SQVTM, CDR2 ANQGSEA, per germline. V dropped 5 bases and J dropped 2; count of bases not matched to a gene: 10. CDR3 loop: CSVTTGTTYTDTQYF. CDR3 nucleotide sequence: TGCAGCGTTACTACCGGGACTACCTACACAGATACGCAGTATTTT.

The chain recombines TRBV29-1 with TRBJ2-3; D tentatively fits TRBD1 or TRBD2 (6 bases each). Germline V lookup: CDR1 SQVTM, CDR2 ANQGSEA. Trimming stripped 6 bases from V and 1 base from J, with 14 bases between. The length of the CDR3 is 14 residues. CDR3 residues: CSVAGGGRTDTQYF. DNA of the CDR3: TGCAGCGTCGCCGGGGGCGGCCGCACAGATACGCAGTATTTT.

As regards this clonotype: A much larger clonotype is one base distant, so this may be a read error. The CDR3 bases are TGTGCCAGCAGCTTCTTGGGACAGGGGGCTACAGATACGCAGTATTTT. As protein: CASSFLGQGATDTQYF. J is TRBJ2-3 and V is TRBV7-9, with 12 positions matching TRBD1. The J segment lost 3 bases and the V segment lost 3 bases, leaving 4 bases of the junction unmatched. CDR1 SEHNR and CDR2 FQNEAQ come from the germline V gene (reference sequence). The CDR3 totals 16 residues.

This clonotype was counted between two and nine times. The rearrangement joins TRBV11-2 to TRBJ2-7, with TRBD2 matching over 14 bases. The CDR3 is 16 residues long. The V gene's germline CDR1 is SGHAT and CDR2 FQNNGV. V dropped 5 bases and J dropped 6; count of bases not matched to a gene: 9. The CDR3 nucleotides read TGTGCCAGCAGCCCGATGGGACTAGCGGGGGAAGGCGAGCAGTACTTC. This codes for CASSPMGLAGEGEQYF.

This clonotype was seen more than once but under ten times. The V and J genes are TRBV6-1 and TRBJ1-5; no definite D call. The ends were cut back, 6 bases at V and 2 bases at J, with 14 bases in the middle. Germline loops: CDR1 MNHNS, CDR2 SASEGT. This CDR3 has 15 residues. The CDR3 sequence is CASRLGGPGNQPQHF. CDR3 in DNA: TGTGCCAGCAGACTTGGCGGGCCAGGCAATCAGCCCCAGCATTTT.

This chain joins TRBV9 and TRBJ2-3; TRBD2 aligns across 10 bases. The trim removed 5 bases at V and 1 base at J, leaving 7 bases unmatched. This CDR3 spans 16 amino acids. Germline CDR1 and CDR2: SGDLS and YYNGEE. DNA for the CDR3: TGTGCCAGCAGTGCTCTAGCGGGGGCAGGCACAGATACGCAGTATTTT. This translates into CASSALAGAGTDTQYF.

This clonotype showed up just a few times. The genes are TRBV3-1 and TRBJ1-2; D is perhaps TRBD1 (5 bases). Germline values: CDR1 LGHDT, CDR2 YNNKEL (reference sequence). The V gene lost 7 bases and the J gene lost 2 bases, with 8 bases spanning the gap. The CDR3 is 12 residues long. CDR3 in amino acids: CASTRGNYGYTF. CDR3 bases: TGTGCCAGCACCCGGGGCAACTATGGCTACACCTTC.

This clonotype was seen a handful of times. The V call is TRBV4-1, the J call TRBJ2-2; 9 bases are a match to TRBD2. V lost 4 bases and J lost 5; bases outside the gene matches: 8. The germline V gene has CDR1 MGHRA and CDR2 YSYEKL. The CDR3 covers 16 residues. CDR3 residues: CASSPMGGGATGELFF. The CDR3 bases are TGCGCCAGCAGCCCTATGGGCGGGGGGGCGACCGGGGAGCTGTTTTTT.

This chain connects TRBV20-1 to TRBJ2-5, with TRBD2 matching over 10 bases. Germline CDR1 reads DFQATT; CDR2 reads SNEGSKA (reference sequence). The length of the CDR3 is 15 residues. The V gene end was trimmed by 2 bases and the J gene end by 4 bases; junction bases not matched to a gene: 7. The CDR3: CSARKLAGERETQYF. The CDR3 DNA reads TGCAGTGCTAGAAAGCTAGCGGGGGAACGAGAGACCCAGTACTTC.

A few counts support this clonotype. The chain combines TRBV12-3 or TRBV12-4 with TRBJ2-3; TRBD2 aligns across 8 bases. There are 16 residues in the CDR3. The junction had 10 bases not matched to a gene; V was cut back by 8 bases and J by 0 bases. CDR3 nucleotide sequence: TGTGCCAGCTCCCGGAGAGCGGGAGTGAGCACAGATACGCAGTATTTT. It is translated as CASSRRAGVSTDTQYF.